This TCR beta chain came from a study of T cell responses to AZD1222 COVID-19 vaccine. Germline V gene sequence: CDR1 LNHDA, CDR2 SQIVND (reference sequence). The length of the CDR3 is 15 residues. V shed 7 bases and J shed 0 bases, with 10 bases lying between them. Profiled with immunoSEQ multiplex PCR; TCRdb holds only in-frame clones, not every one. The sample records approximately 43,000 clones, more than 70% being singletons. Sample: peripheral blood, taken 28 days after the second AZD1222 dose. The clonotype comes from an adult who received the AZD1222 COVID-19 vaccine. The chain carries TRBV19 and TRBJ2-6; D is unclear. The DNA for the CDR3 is TGTGCCAGTAAGGCAGGCAGCTCTGGGGCCAACGTCCTGACTTTC. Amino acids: CASKAGSSGANVLTF.